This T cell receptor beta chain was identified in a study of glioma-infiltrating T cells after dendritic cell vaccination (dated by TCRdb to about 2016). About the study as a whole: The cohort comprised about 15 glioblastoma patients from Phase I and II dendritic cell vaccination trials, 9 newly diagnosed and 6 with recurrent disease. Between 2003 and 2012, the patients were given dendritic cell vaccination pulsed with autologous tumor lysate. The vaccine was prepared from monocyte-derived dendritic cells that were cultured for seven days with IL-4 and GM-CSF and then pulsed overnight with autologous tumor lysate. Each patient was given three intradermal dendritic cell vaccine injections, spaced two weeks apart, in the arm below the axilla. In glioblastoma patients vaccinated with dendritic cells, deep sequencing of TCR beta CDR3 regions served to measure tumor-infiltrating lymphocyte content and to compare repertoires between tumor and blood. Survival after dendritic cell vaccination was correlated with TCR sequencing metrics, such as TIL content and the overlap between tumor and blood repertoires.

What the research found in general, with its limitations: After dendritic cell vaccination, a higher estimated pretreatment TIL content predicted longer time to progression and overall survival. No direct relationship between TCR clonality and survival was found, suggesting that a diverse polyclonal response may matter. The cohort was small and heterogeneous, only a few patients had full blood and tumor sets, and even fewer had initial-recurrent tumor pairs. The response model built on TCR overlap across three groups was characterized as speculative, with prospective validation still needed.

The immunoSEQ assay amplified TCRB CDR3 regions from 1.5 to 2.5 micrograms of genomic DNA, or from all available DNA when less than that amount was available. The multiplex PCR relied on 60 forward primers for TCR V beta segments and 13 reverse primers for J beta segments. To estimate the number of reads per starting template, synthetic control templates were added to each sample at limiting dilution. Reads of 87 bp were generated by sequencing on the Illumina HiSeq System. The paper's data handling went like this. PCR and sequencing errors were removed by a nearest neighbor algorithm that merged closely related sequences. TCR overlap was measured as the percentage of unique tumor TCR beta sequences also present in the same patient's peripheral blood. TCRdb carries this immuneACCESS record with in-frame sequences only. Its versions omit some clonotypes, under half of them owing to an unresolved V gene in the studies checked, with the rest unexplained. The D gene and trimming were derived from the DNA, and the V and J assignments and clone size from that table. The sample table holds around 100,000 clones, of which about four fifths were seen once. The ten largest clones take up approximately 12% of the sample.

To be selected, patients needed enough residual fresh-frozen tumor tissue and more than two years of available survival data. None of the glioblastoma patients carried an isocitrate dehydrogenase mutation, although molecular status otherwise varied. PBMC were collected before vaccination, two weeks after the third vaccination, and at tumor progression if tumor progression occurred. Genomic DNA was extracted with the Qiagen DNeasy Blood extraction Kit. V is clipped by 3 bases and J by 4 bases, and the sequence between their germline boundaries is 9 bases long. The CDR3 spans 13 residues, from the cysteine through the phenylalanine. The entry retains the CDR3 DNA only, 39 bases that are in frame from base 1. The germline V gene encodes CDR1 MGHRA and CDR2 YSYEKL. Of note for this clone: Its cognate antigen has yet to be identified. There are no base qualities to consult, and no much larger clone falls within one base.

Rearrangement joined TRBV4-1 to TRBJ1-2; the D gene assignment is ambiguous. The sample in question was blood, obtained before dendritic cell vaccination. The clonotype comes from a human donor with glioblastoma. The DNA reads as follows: TGCGCCAGCAGCCAGAATCCACTCTATGGCTACACCTTC. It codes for CASSQNPLYGYTF.